These 19 T cell receptor beta chains share one sample of origin, sequenced in a study of cytomegalovirus exposure and HLA in healthy donors (dated by TCRdb to 2016 to 2017). The library came from the immunoSEQ multiplex PCR assay. The multiplex PCR relied on a mix of 60 forward primers for TCR Vbeta segments and 13 reverse primers for TCR Jbeta segments. TCRdb's version of the immuneACCESS table is confined to in-frame rearrangements and falls short of the full clone set. An unresolved V gene accounts for under half of the shortfall where checked; the remainder is of unknown origin. Within this sample are 150,000 to 200,000 clones, with nearly 80% of them counted one time only. Together, the top ten hold approximately 6% of the sample. Sequenced sample: PBMCs. These receptor sequences come from a man aged 35 to 55 in good health and CMV-seropositive.

This chain uses TRBV28 with TRBJ2-2; 8 bases match TRBD2. The germline V gene encodes CDR1 MDHEN and CDR2 SYDVKM. The V gene end was trimmed by 6 bases and the J gene end by 6 bases; junction bases not matched to a gene: 9. The CDR3 runs 15 residues. The CDR3 is CASSTGGGRAGELFF. The CDR3 bases are TGTGCCAGCAGCACCGGGGGGGGTCGGGCCGGGGAGCTGTTTTTT. The variable domain in full, with the rest retrieved from reference TRBV28 and TRBJ2-2, is DVKVTQSSRYLVKRTGEKVFLECVQDMDHENMFWYRQDPGLGLRLIYFSYDVKMKEKGDIPEGYSVSREKKERFSLILESASTNQTSMYLCASSTGGGRAGELFFGEGSRLTVL.

V and J are TRBV28 and TRBJ1-1; tentative D call: TRBD1 (6 bases). The CDR3 sequence is 15 residues long. Germline lookup yields CDR1 MDHEN and CDR2 SYDVKM. The germline V and J ends were trimmed by 3 bases and 2 bases, with 13 bases remaining between them. CDR3 in amino acids: CASSFPGALNTEAFF. CDR3 nucleotides: TGTGCCAGCAGTTTTCCAGGGGCCCTAAACACTGAAGCTTTCTTT.

The chain combines TRBV2 with TRBJ2-5, with D perhaps matching TRBD2 (5 bases). The germline CDR1 and CDR2 sequences are SNHLY and FYNNEI. V was cut by 2 bases and J by 9 bases, with 16 bases left in between. The CDR3 covers 14 residues. In nucleotides, the CDR3 is TGTGCCAGCAGTGAATCCAGCGGAAGGCGGGCCCAGTACTTC. Translating it yields CASSESSGRRAQYF.

With respect to this clone: The junction and the germline gene differ at one end; a read error may be behind it. This rearrangement joins TRBV7-7 to TRBJ2-1; D is possibly TRBD2 (5 bases). This CDR3 contains 14 residues. The germline CDR1 and CDR2 sequences are SSHAT and FNYEAQ (reference sequence). This CDR3 reads CASSRDRGTNEQFF. The CDR3 nucleotides are TGTGCTAGCAGCCGAGACCGGGGTACTAATGAGCAGTTCTTC.

This chain links TRBV11-2 with TRBJ2-1, with 14 bases aligning to TRBD2. This CDR3 has 19 residues. Germline V gene sequence: CDR1 SGHAT, CDR2 FQNNGV. The V segment lost 4 bases and the J segment 2 bases; nucleotides outside the gene matches: 10. The CDR3 loop reads CASSWGGTSGSFAYNEQFF. The CDR3 coding sequence is TGTGCCAGCAGCTGGGGAGGGACTAGCGGGAGTTTTGCCTACAATGAGCAGTTCTTC.

A single count supports this clone. The V and J genes are TRBV7-8 and TRBJ1-1; D gene unclear. The germline V gene has CDR1 SGHVS and CDR2 FQNEAQ. Trimming stripped 6 bases from V and 0 bases from J, with 11 bases between. This CDR3 contains 14 residues. CDR3 region: CASRRGPMNTEAFF. Here the CDR3 DNA reads TGTGCCAGCAGAAGAGGTCCGATGAACACTGAAGCTTTCTTT.

The rearrangement joins TRBV28 to TRBJ2-5, with TRBD2 identical over 14 bases. Germline V gene lookup returns CDR1 MDHEN and CDR2 SYDVKM. With V trimmed by 8 bases and J by 4 bases, 9 bases remained unmatched. The CDR3 runs to 16 residues. The CDR3, as DNA: TGTGCCAGCGGGACTAGCGGGAGTCTAGGTCGAGAGACCCAGTACTTC. Translated, it gives CASGTSGSLGRETQYF.

This clone has a single count. The J gene is TRBJ2-1, the V gene TRBV7-3; 14 nucleotides match TRBD2. The CDR3 has 17 residues. The germline CDR1 and CDR2 sequences are SGHTA and FQGTGA. V trimming: 2 bases; J trimming: 7 bases; junction bases outside the gene matches: 7. The CDR3 DNA is TGTGCCAGCAGCTTACGTCTGGGACTAGCGGGAGAAAATGAGCAGTTCTTC. It codes for CASSLRLGLAGENEQFF. The complete variable domain, with remaining parts taken from reference TRBV7-3 and TRBJ2-1, reads GAGVSQTPSNKVTEKGKYVELRCDPISGHTALYWYRQSLGQGPEFLIYFQGTGAADDSGLPNDRFFAVRPEGSVSTLKIQRTERGDSAVYLCASSLRLGLAGENEQFFGPGTRLTVL.

This clone was found a few times. The CDR3 loop reads CASSYGLAGGTYEQYF. DNA for the CDR3: TGTGCCAGCAGTTACGGGCTAGCGGGAGGGACCTACGAGCAGTACTTC. The chain links TRBV6-5 to TRBJ2-7; 12 positions match TRBD2. Germline loops: CDR1 MNHEY, CDR2 SVGAGI. The CDR3 is made up of 16 amino acids. With 2 bases clipped from V and 2 bases from J, the junction kept 4 bases outside the gene matches.

This chain joins TRBV11-2 and TRBJ2-7; weak D call: TRBD2 (5 bases). V lost 5 bases to trimming and J lost 5 bases, with 16 bases between them. CDR3 size: 14 residues. Germline lookup yields CDR1 SGHAT and CDR2 FQNNGV. CDR3 DNA: TGTGCCAGCAGCCCCAGACGGACTTCCCACGAGCAGTACTTC. Translated: CASSPRRTSHEQYF.

The genes are TRBV7-2 and TRBJ2-3; a possible D gene is TRBD2 (6 bases). The CDR3 consists of 13 residues. The germline V and J ends were trimmed by 4 bases and 6 bases, with 11 bases remaining between them. CDR1 is SGHTA, CDR2 FQGNSA, per germline. CDR3 residues: CASSSTRGDTQYF. Written as DNA, the CDR3 is TGTGCCAGCAGCTCGACTAGGGGCGATACGCAGTATTTT.

This chain uses TRBV2 with TRBJ2-2; possibly TRBD2 for D (6 bases). This CDR3 spans 13 amino acids. V was clipped by 8 bases and J by 4 bases, with 11 bases between them. Germline values: CDR1 SNHLY, CDR2 FYNNEI. The CDR3 here is CASAGTFTGELFF. CDR3 DNA sequence: TGTGCCAGCGCTGGGACTTTCACCGGGGAGCTGTTTTTT.

The chain is built from TRBV6-1 and TRBJ2-2; 11 positions match TRBD2. CDR1 and CDR2 from the germline V gene are MNHNS and SASEGT. The CDR3 contains 17 residues. After removal of 4 bases from V and 2 bases from J, the junction contained 6 bases not matched to a gene. The CDR3 bases are TGTGCCAGCAGTGTATTTAGCGGGAGGGTAAACACCGGGGAGCTGTTTTTT. As protein: CASSVFSGRVNTGELFF.

The chain combines TRBV7-6 with TRBJ2-5, with 15 bases identical to TRBD2. Judging by the DNA end, TRBJ2-7 fits better; the J call may be wrong. Germline-derived CDR1 and CDR2 are SGHVS and FNYEAQ. This CDR3 spans 18 amino acids. The CDR3 region is CASSRGGLAGGVSYEQYF. CDR3 DNA: TGTGCCAGCAGCAGGGGGGGACTAGCGGGAGGTGTCTCCTACGAGCAGTACTTC.

V is TRBV7-8 and J is TRBJ2-7; the match to TRBD1 covers 8 bases. This CDR3 is built from 16 residues. V trimming: 7 bases; J trimming: 9 bases; junction bases outside the gene matches: 20. Germline V gene lookup returns CDR1 SGHVS and CDR2 FQNEAQ. This CDR3 reads CASIQGEVQGARGQYF. The CDR3, as DNA: TGTGCCAGCATCCAAGGAGAGGTGCAGGGGGCGCGAGGGCAGTACTTC. Filled out from reference TRBV7-8 and TRBJ2-7, the complete variable domain reads GAGVSQSPRYKVAKRGQDVALRCDPISGHVSLFWYQQALGQGPEFLTYFQNEAQLDKSGLPSDRFFAERPEGSVSTLKIQRTQQEDSAVYLCASIQGEVQGARGQYFGPGTRLTVT.

The chain couples TRBV10-3 to TRBJ2-1; perhaps TRBD2 as D (6 bases). Germline CDR1 ENHRY, CDR2 SYGVKD. V was cut by 3 bases and J by 7 bases, with 19 bases left in between. CDR3 size: 16 residues. This CDR3 reads CAISEFGGLTSNEQFF. Written as DNA, the CDR3 is TGTGCCATCAGTGAATTTGGGGGACTGACGAGTAATGAGCAGTTCTTC.

V and J are TRBV7-9 and TRBJ2-2, with D maybe TRBD2 (5 bases). The length of the CDR3 is 14 residues. The V end was cut by 5 bases, the J end by 2 bases, with 9 bases between. Germline V gene sequence: CDR1 SEHNR, CDR2 FQNEAQ (reference sequence). The CDR3 loop is CASSPRGNTGELFF. The CDR3 coding sequence is TGTGCCAGCAGCCCCCGGGGAAACACCGGGGAGCTGTTTTTT.

This chain joins TRBV6-1 and TRBJ2-7; 7 bases are shared with TRBD1. Germline-derived CDR1 and CDR2 are MNHNS and SASEGT. With 4 bases clipped from V and 2 bases from J, the junction kept 5 bases outside the gene matches. The CDR3 is made up of 14 amino acids. DNA for the CDR3: TGTGCCAGCAGTGGAGCAGGGGGACCCTACGAGCAGTACTTC. It translates to CASSGAGGPYEQYF.

V and J are TRBV30 and TRBJ1-3; D is unclear. The CDR3 has 14 amino acids. The V and J ends lost 0 bases and 4 bases respectively, with 10 bases between them. Per the germline V gene, CDR1 is GTSNPN and CDR2 is SVGIG (reference sequence). In DNA form, the CDR3 reads TGTGCCTGGAGTGTGTCCAGTCTCGGAAACACCATATATTTT. Protein product: CAWSVSSLGNTIYF. The full variable domain, with the rest looked up from reference TRBV30 and TRBJ1-3, is SQTIHQWPATLVQPVGSPLSLECTVEGTSNPNLYWYRQAAGRGLQLLFYSVGIGQISSEVPQNLSASRPQDRQFILSSKKLLLSDSGFYLCAWSVSSLGNTIYFGEGSWLTVV.